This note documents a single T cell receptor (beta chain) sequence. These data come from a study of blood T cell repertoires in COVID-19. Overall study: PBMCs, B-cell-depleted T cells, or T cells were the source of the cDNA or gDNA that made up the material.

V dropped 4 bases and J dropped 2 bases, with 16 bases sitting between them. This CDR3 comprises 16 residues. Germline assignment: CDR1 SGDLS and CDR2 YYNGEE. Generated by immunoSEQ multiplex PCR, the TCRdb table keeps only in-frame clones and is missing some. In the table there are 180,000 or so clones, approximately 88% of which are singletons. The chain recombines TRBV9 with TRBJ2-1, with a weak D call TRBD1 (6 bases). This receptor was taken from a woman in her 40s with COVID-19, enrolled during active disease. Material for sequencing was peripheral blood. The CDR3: CASSTASDSTYNEQFF. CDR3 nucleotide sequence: TGTGCCAGCAGCACCGCTTCGGACAGTACCTACAATGAGCAGTTCTTC. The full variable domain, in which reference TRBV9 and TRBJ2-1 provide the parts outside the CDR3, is DSGVTQTPKHLITATGQRVTLRCSPRSGDLSVYWYQQSLDQGLQFLIQYYNGEERAKGNILERFSAQQFPDLHSELNLSSLELGDSALYFCASSTASDSTYNEQFFGPGTRLTVL.